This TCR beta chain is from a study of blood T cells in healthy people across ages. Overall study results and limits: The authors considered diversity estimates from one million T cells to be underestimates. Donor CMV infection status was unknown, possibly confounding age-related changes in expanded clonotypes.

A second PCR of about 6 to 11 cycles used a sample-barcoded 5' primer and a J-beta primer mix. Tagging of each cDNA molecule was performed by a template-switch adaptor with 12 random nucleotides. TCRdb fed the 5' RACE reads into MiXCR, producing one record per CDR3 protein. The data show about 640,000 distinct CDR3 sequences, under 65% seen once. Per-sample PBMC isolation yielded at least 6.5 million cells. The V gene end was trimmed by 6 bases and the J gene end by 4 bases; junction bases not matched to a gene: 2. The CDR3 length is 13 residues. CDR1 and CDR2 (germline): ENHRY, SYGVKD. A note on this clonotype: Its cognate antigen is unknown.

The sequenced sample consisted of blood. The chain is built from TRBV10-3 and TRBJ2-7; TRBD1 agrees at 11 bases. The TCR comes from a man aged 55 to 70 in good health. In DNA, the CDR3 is TGTGCCATCAGACGGGACAGGGGGTACGAGCAGTACTTC. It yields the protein CAIRRDRGYEQYF.